These 6 T cell receptor beta chains were all obtained from the same sample, sequenced in a study of T cells in localized non-small cell lung cancer. The repertoire was sequenced with immunoSEQ multiplex PCR; TCRdb's copy has only in-frame clones and lacks some. The sample has 75,000 to 80,000 clones, around 89% seen once; the top ten hold less than 25%. Sequences were derived from peripheral blood, sampled before any cancer treatment. The receptors derive from a woman aged 40-70 years with stage I squamous cell lung carcinoma.

The rearrangement joins TRBV18 to TRBJ1-3, with 7 bases matching TRBD1. Unmatched junction bases numbered 11, after V lost 3 bases and J lost 0 bases. The CDR3 runs to 18 residues. Germline CDR1 is KGHSH and CDR2 is LQKENI. CDR3 nucleotides: TGTGCCAGCTCACCGATAAGGGACAGCCTAAGCTCTGGAAACACCATATATTTT. Protein sequence: CASSPIRDSLSSGNTIYF.

The chain joins TRBV11-2 to TRBJ2-3; TRBD1 or TRBD2 may be the D gene (5 bases each). Germline V gene data show CDR1 as SGHAT and CDR2 as FQNNGV. V lost 2 bases and J 5 bases, leaving 20 bases between the germline ends. The CDR3 loop spans 17 amino acids. The CDR3 sequence: CASSLRSEPGRIDTQYF. In nucleotides, the CDR3 is TGTGCCAGCAGCTTAAGGTCGGAGCCGGGGCGCATAGATACGCAGTATTTT.

The chain is built from TRBV21-1 and TRBJ1-4; TRBD1 is taken as the D call from the table, unchecked against the DNA. TRBV21-1 is a pseudogene segment. CDR3 length: 15 amino acids. The CDR3: CASSKGTAPNEKLFF. The CDR3 nucleotides are TGTGCCAGCAGCAAAGGGACAGCTCCAAATGAAAAACTGTTTTTT.

CDR3 bases: TGTGCCTGGAGACCCAGGGGGCTCACGGGAAACACCATATATTTT. Translation: CAWRPRGLTGNTIYF. The chain is built from TRBV30 and TRBJ1-3, with 8 bases that match TRBD1. CDR1 is GTSNPN and CDR2 is SVGIG in the germline V gene (reference sequence). The junction had 8 bases not matched to a gene; V was cut back by 3 bases and J by 4 bases. The CDR3 runs 15 residues.

The CDR3 spells CASSRRDTATDTQYF. CDR3 nucleotide sequence: TGTGCCAGCAGCCGACGAGACACGGCGACAGATACGCAGTATTTT. The rearrangement joins TRBV6-1 to TRBJ2-3; D unclear. The CDR3 is 15 amino acids. The germline CDR1 and CDR2 sequences are MNHNS and SASEGT. The germline V and J ends were trimmed by 6 bases and 3 bases, with 16 bases remaining between them.

The chain recombines TRBV6-1 with TRBJ2-2; perhaps TRBD1 as D (5 bases). Trimming stripped 8 bases from V and 2 bases from J, with 15 bases between. This CDR3 is 15 amino acids long. Per the germline V gene, CDR1 is MNHNS and CDR2 is SASEGT. The CDR3: CASDLGQGNTGELFF. The DNA of the CDR3 is TGTGCCAGCGACCTCGGGCAGGGAAACACCGGGGAGCTGTTTTTT.